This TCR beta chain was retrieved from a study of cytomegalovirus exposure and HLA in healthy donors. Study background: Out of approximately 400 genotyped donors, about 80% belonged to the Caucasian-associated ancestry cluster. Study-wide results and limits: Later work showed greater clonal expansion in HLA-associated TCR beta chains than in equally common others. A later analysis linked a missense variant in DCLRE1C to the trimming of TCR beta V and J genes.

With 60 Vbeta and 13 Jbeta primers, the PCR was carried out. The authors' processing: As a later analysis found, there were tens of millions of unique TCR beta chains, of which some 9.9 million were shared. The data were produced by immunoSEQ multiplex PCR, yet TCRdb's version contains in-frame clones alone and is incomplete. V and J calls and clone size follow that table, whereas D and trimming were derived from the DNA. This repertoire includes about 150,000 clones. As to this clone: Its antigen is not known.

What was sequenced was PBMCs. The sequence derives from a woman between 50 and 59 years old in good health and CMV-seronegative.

This CDR3 is CASSRGTSYEQYF. The CDR3 DNA reads TGTGCCAGCAGCCGAGGGACTAGCTACGAGCAGTACTTC. The chain uses TRBV6-5 and TRBJ2-7, with TRBD2 identical over 8 bases. The V gene's germline CDR1 is MNHEY and CDR2 SVGAGI. This CDR3 region has 13 residues. J lost 3 bases, V lost 6 bases, and 4 bases had no gene match.